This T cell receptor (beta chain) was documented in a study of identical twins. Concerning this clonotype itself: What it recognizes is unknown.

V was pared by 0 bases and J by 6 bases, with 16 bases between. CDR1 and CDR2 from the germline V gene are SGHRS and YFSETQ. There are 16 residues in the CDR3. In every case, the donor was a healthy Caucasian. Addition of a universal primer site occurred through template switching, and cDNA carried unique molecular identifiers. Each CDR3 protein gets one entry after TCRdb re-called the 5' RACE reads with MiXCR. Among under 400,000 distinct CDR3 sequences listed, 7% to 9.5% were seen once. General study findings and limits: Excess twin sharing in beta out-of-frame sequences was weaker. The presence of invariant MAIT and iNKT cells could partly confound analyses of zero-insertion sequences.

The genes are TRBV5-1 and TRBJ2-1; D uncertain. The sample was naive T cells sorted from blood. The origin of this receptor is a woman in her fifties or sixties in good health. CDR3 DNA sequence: TGCGCCAGCAGCTTGGGGCTCCCTACTCGGGTCAATGAGCAGTTCTTC. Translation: CASSLGLPTRVNEQFF.